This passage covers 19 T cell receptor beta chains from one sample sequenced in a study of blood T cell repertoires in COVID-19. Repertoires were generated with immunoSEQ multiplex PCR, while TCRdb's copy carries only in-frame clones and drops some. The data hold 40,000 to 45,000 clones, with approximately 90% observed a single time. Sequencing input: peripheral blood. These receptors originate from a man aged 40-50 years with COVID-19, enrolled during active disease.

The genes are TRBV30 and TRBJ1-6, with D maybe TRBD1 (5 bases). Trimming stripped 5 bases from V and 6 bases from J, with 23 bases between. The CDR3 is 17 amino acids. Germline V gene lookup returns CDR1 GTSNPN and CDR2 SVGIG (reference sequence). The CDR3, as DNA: TGTGCCTGGGAACTCTCACGGACAAGCCACCTTAATTCACCCCTCCACTTT. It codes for CAWELSRTSHLNSPLHF.

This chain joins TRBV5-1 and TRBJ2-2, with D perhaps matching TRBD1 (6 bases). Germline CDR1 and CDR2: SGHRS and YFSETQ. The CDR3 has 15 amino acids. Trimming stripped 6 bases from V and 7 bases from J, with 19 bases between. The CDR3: CASTEGRGLLGELFF. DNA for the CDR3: TGCGCCAGCACTGAGGGCAGGGGCCTTCTCGGGGAGCTGTTTTTT.

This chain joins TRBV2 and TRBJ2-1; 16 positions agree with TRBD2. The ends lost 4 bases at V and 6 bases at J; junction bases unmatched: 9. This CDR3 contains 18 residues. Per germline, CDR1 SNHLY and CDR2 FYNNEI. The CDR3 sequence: CASSAGTSGGAGSNEQFF. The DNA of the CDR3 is TGTGCCAGCAGTGCCGGGACTAGCGGGGGGGCCGGTAGCAATGAGCAGTTCTTC. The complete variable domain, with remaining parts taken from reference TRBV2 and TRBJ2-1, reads EPEVTQTPSHQVTQMGQEVILRCVPISNHLYFYWYRQILGQKVEFLVSFYNNEISEKSEIFDDQFSVERPDGSNFTLKIRSTKLEDSAMYFCASSAGTSGGAGSNEQFFGPGTRLTVL.

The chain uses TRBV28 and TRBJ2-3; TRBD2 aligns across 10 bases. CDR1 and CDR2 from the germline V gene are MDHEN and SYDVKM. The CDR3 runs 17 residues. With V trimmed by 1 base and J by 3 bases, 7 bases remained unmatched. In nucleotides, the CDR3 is TGTGCCAGCAGTTTATACTCTAGCGGGGGATTTACAGATACGCAGTATTTT. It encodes CASSLYSSGGFTDTQYF.

The CDR3 DNA is TGTGCCAGCAGCCCACAGGGTCTTGATTATGGCTACACCTTC. Protein sequence: CASSPQGLDYGYTF. V is TRBV5-4 and J is TRBJ1-2; TRBD1 might be the D (6 bases). The length of the CDR3 is 14 residues. Germline CDR1 and CDR2: SGHNT and YYREEE (reference sequence). Between the trimmed V and J ends, which lost 4 bases and 5 bases, there was a span of 15 bases. The entire variable domain, with the rest obtained from reference TRBV5-4 and TRBJ1-2, is as follows: ETGVTQSPTHLIKTRGQQVTLRCSSQSGHNTVSWYQQALGQGPQFIFQYYREEENGRGNFPPRFSGLQFPNYSSELNVNALELDDSALYLCASSPQGLDYGYTFGSGTRLTVV.

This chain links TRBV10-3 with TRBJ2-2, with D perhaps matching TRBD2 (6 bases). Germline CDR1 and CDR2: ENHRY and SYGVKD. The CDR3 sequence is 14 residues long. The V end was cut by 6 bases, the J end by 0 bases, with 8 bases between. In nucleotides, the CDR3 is TGTGCCATCAGGGCTAGCGCGAACACCGGGGAGCTGTTTTTT. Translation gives CAIRASANTGELFF.

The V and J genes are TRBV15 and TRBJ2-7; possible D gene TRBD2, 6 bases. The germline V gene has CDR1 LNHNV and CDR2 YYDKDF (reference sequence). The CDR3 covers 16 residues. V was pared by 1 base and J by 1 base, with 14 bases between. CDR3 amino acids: CATSRARGRQSYEQYF. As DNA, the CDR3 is TGTGCCACCAGCAGAGCCCGAGGGAGGCAGTCCTACGAGCAGTACTTC.

CDR3 sequence: CASSSETGYNEQFF. The CDR3 DNA reads TGTGCCAGCAGTTCAGAGACAGGGTACAATGAGCAGTTCTTC. The V gene is TRBV28, the J gene TRBJ2-1; TRBD1 matches 7 bases. CDR1 and CDR2 (germline): MDHEN, SYDVKM. V lost 4 bases, J lost 4 bases, and 4 bases stayed unmatched. The CDR3 totals 14 residues.

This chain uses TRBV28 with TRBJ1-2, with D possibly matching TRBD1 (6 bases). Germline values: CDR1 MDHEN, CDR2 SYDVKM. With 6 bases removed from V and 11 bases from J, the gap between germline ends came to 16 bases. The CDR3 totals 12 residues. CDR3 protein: CASSSTGLGYTF. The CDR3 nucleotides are TGTGCCAGCAGCTCAACAGGGCTAGGTTACACCTTC.

The CDR3 loop is CASIGSGRGEETQYF. In nucleotides, the CDR3 is TGTGCCAGCATTGGTAGCGGGAGGGGGGAGGAGACCCAGTACTTC. The rearrangement links TRBV2 to TRBJ2-5; 11 nucleotides line up with TRBD2. This CDR3 is built from 15 residues. Unmatched junction bases numbered 9, after V lost 7 bases and J lost 5 bases. CDR1 and CDR2 (germline): SNHLY, FYNNEI. Full variable domain (outside the CDR3, taken from reference TRBV2 and TRBJ2-5): EPEVTQTPSHQVTQMGQEVILRCVPISNHLYFYWYRQILGQKVEFLVSFYNNEISEKSEIFDDQFSVERPDGSNFTLKIRSTKLEDSAMYFCASIGSGRGEETQYFGPGTRLLVL.

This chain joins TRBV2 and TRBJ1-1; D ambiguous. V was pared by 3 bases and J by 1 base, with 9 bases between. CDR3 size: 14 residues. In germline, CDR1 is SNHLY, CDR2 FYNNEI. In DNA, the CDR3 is TGTGCCAGCAGTGATCGGGGTGGGAACACTGAAGCTTTCTTT. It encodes CASSDRGGNTEAFF. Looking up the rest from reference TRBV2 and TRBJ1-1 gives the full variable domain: EPEVTQTPSHQVTQMGQEVILRCVPISNHLYFYWYRQILGQKVEFLVSFYNNEISEKSEIFDDQFSVERPDGSNFTLKIRSTKLEDSAMYFCASSDRGGNTEAFFGQGTRLTVV.

The CDR3 sequence is CATREEDYTGELFF. The CDR3 bases are TGTGCCACCCGAGAGGAGGATTACACCGGGGAGCTGTTTTTT. V and J are TRBV6-5 and TRBJ2-2; tentative D call: TRBD2 (5 bases). Germline V gene data show CDR1 as MNHEY and CDR2 as SVGAGI. There are 14 residues in the CDR3. Trimming shortened V by 10 bases and J by 3 bases, and 15 bases separated the two germline ends.

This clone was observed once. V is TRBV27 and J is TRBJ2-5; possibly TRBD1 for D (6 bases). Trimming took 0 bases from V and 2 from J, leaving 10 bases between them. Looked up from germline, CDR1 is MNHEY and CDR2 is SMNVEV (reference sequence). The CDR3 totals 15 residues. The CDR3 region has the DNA TGTGCCAGCAGTTTATCGTGGGACACGCAAGAGACCCAGTACTTC. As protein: CASSLSWDTQETQYF.

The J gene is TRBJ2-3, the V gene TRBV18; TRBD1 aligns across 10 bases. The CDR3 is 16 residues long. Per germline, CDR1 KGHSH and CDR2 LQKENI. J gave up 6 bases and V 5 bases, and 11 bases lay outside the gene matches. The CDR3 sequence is CASSETGTGVWDTQYF. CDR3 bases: TGTGCCAGCTCAGAAACCGGGACAGGGGTTTGGGATACGCAGTATTTT.

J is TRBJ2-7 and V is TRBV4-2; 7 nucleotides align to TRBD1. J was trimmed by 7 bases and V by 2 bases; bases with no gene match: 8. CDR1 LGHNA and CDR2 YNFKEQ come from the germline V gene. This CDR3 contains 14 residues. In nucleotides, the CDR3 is TGTGCCAGCAGCCAATCCGGCCAGGGGGAAGAGCAGTACTTC. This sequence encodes CASSQSGQGEEQYF.

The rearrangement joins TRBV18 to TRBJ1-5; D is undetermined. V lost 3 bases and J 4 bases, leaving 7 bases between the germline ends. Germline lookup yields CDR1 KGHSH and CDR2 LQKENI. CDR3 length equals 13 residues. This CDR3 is CASSPEPNQPQHF. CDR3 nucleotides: TGTGCCAGCTCACCCGAGCCGAATCAGCCCCAGCATTTT.

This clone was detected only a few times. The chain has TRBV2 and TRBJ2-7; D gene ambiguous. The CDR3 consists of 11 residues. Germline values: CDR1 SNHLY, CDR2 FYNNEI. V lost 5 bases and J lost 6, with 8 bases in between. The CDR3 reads CASSSLFEQYF. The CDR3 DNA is TGTGCCAGCAGTTCCTTATTCGAGCAGTACTTC. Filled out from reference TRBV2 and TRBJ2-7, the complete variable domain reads EPEVTQTPSHQVTQMGQEVILRCVPISNHLYFYWYRQILGQKVEFLVSFYNNEISEKSEIFDDQFSVERPDGSNFTLKIRSTKLEDSAMYFCASSSLFEQYFGPGTRLTVT.

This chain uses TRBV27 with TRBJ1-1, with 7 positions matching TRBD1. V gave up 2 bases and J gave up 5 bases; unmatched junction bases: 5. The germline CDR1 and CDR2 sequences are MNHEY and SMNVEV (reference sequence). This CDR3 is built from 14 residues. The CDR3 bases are TGTGCCAGCAGTTTAACGGACAGGTGGACTGAAGCTTTCTTT. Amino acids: CASSLTDRWTEAFF.

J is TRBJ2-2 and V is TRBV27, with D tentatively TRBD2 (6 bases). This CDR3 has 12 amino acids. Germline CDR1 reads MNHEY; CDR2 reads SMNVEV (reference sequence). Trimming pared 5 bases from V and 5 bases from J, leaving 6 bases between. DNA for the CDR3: TGTGCCAGCAGTCGGGGGACCGGGGAGCTGTTTTTT. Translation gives CASSRGTGELFF.